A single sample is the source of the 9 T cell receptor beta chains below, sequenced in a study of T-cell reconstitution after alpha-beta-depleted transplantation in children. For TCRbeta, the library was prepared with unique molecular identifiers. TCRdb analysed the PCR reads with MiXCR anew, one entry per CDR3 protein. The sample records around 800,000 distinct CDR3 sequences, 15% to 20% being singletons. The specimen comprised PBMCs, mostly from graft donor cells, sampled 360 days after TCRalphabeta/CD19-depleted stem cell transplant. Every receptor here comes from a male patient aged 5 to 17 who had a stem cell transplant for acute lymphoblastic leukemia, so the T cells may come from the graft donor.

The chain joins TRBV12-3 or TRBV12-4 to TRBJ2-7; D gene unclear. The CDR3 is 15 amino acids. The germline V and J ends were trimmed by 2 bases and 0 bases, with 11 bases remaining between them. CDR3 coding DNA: TGTGCCAGCAGTTTATCCTCAAGGAGCTCCTACGAGCAGTACTTC. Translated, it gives CASSLSSRSSYEQYF.

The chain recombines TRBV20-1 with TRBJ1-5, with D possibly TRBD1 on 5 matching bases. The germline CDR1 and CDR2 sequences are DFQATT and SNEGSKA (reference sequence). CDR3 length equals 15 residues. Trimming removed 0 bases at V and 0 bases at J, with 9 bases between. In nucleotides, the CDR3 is TGCAGTGCTAGAGAGGGGACGGTTAGCAATCAGCCCCAGCATTTT. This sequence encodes CSAREGTVSNQPQHF.

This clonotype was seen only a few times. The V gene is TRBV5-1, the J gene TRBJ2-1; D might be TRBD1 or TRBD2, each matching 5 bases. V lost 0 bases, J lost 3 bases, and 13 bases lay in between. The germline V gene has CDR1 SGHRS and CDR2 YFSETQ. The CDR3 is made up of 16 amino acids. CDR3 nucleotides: TGCGCCAGCAGCTTGGTATCAGGTGGGGGCTACAATGAGCAGTTCTTC. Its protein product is CASSLVSGGGYNEQFF.

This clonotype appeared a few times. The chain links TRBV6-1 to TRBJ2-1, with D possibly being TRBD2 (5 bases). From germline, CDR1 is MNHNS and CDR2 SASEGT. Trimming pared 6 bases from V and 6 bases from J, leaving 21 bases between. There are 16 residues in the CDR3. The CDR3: CASRERGIGLLNEQFF. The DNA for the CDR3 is TGTGCCAGCAGGGAACGGGGAATCGGATTGCTCAATGAGCAGTTCTTC.

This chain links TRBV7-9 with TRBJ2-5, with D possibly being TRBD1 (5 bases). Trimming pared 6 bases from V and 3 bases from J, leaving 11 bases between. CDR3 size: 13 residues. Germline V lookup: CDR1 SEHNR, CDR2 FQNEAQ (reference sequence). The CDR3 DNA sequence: TGTGCCAGCAGATCGACAGAGGAAGAGACCCAGTACTTC. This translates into CASRSTEEETQYF.

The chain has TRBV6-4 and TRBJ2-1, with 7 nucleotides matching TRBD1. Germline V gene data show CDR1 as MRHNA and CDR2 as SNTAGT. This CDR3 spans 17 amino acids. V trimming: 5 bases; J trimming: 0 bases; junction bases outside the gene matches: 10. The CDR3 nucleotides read TGTGCCAGCAGTCCAACAGGGGCCAGGAGCTCCTACAATGAGCAGTTCTTC. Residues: CASSPTGARSSYNEQFF.

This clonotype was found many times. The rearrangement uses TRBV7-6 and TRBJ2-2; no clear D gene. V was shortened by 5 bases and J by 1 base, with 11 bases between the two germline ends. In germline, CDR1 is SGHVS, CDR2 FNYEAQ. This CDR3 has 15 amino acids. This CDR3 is CASSPQDQNTGELFF. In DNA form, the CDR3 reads TGTGCCAGCAGCCCACAAGACCAGAACACCGGGGAGCTGTTTTTT. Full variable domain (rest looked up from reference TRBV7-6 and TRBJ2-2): GAGVSQSPRYKVTKRGQDVALRCDPISGHVSLYWYRQALGQGPEFLTYFNYEAQQDKSGLPNDRFSAERPEGSISTLTIQRTEQRDSAMYRCASSPQDQNTGELFFGEGSRLTVL.

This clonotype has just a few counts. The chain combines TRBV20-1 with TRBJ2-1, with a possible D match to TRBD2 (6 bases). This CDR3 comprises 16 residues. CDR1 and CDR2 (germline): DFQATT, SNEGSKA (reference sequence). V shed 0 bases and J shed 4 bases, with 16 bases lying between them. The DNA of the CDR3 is TGCAGTGCTAGAGATGTGGGGGGAGTACTTTACAATGAGCAGTTCTTC. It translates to CSARDVGGVLYNEQFF.

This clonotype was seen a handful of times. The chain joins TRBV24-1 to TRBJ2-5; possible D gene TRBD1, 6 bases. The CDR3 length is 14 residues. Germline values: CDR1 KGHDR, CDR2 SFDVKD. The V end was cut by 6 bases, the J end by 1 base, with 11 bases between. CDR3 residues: CATSPGTSQETQYF. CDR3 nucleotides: TGTGCCACCAGTCCGGGGACATCCCAAGAGACCCAGTACTTC.